This T cell receptor beta chain is drawn from a study of blood T cells in healthy people across ages. About this clonotype: Its antigen is undetermined.

V was pared by 6 bases and J by 2 bases, with 5 bases of the junction left unmatched. The CDR3 is made up of 15 amino acids. Per germline, CDR1 DFQATT and CDR2 SNEGSKA (reference sequence). Study-level results: Any conclusive comparison of naive versus antigen-experienced cells was prevented by using unsorted PBMCs.

At least 7 million PBMCs were isolated per sample. Combining a sample-barcoded 5' primer with a J-beta primer mix, a second PCR ran for about 7 to 12 cycles. Every cDNA was tagged by a template-switch adaptor with 12 random nucleotides. Every individual sample yielded 2.5 million or more paired-end reads (each containing CDR3). TCRdb passed the 5' RACE reads through MiXCR, listing each CDR3 protein once. The repertoire holds approximately 600,000 distinct CDR3 sequences, with 58% as singletons. The gene calls are TRBV20-1 and TRBJ2-3; the match to TRBD2 covers 13 bases. Sequenced material: blood. This clonotype was sampled from a man between 60 and 75 years old in good health. In DNA, the CDR3 is TGCAGTGCGGGGGGACTAGCGGGATCCACAGATACGCAGTATTTT. It codes for CSAGGLAGSTDTQYF.